This T cell receptor (beta chain) appears in the sequencing data of a study of shared clonotypes between healthy human individuals. Cells designated naive CD8 were CD45RO-negative and were positively selected for CCR7, with terminally differentiated effector memory CD45RA+ cells excluded. Measured with immunoSEQ multiplex PCR; TCRdb has only the in-frame clones, and not every one. The sample has roughly 2.1 million clones, about 92% seen once. CDR1 and CDR2 from the germline V gene are SGHDT and YYEEEE. The V end lost 1 base, the J end lost 2 bases, and 9 bases lay between the germline ends. The CDR3 sequence is 14 residues long.

The chain combines TRBV5-6 with TRBJ1-2, with D uncertain. The sample was naive CD8+ T cells from PBMCs. This sequence was found in a man aged 18 to 29 in good health. Some clones in this sample may be carry-over from other donors' samples. The CDR3 here is CASSLSVSNYGYTF. In nucleotides, the CDR3 is TGTGCCAGCAGCTTGTCGGTCAGCAACTATGGCTACACCTTC.